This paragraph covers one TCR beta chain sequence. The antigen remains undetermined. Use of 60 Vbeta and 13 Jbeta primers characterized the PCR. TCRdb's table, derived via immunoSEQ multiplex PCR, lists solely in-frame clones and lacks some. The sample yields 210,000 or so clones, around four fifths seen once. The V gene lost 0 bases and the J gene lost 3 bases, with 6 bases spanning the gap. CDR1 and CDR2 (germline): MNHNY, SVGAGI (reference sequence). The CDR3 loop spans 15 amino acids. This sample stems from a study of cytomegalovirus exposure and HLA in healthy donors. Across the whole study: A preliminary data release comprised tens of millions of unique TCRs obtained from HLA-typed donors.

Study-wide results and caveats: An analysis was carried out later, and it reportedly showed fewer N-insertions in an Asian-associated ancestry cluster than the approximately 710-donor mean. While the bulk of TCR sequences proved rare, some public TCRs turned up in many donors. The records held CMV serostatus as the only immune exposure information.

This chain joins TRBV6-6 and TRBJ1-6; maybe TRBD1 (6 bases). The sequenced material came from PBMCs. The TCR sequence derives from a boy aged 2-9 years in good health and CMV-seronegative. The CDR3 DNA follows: TGTGCCAGCAGTTACTCCAGGGGCTATAATTCACCCCTCCACTTT. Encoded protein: CASSYSRGYNSPLHF.